A selection of T cell receptor beta chains follows, all from one sample in a study of CD8 T cells in ankylosing spondylitis. TCRdb re-analysed the 5' RACE reads in MiXCR, keeping a single row per CDR3 protein. Of under 300,000 distinct CDR3 sequences in the sample, 10% were seen once. Sequencing was carried out using blood, either unsorted or a sorted T cell fraction (not recorded which). The receptors stem from a male donor with ankylosing spondylitis or in good health (not recorded which). Each CDR3 is given with its conserved first and last residue. D genes are given only for firm matches. Clone size appears in some rows only: once, few, many, or a class for an expanded clone.

TRBV2	.	.	TRBJ2-2	CASSHSIRETNTGELFF	TGTGCCAGCAGCCATTCGATACGGGAAACGAACACCGGGGAGCTGTTTTTT
TRBV7-6	many	TRBD1	TRBJ2-3	CASSSDRADTQYF	TGTGCCAGCAGCTCTGACAGGGCAGATACGCAGTATTTT
TRBV5-1	many	TRBD1	TRBJ2-7	CASSLVGQGPLYEQYF	TGCGCCAGCAGCTTGGTAGGACAGGGGCCACTCTACGAGCAGTACTTC
TRBV5-5	many	.	TRBJ1-2	CASSYPGTGYGYTF	TGTGCCAGCAGCTATCCCGGGACCGGCTATGGCTACACCTTC
TRBV5-1	.	TRBD1	TRBJ2-1	CASSFRGGQGVNEQFF	TGCGCCAGCAGCTTTAGGGGGGGACAGGGAGTCAATGAGCAGTTCTTC
TRBV5-5	many	.	TRBJ1-2	CASSLAWDYYTF	TGTGCCAGCAGCTTGGCCTGGGATTACTACACCTTC
TRBV12-3/TRBV12-4	many	.	TRBJ2-3	CASSLLPSGTDTQYF	TGTGCCAGCAGTTTATTGCCTAGCGGCACAGATACGCAGTATTTT
TRBV14	few	TRBD1	TRBJ1-1	CASSQIYRGGKAFF	TGTGCCAGCAGCCAGATCTACAGGGGCGGTAAGGCTTTCTTT
TRBV12-3/TRBV12-4	many	TRBD1	TRBJ1-2	CASSPDRGGGYTF	TGTGCCAGCAGTCCGGACAGGGGCGGTGGCTACACCTTC
TRBV4-1	many	.	TRBJ2-3	CASSSPGLRTDTQYF	TGCGCCAGCAGCTCACCGGGACTTCGCACAGATACGCAGTATTTT
TRBV9	many	.	TRBJ1-2	CASSGGPEATARGYTF	TGTGCCAGCAGCGGCGGTCCCGAAGCTACAGCTAGGGGCTACACCTTC
TRBV3-2	.	.	TRBJ2-7	CASSKEVPSGQGYEQYF	TGTGCCAGCAGCAAGGAGGTCCCTTCGGGACAGGGCTACGAGCAGTACTTC
TRBV20-1	many	.	TRBJ1-4	CSAPASRTDEKLFF	TGCAGTGCTCCGGCCTCCAGGACGGATGAAAAACTGTTTTTT
TRBV5-1	.	.	TRBJ1-1	CASSSLSYNTEAFF	TGCGCCAGCAGCTCCCTTTCTTACAACACTGAAGCTTTCTTT
TRBV30	many	TRBD1	TRBJ1-5	CAWGQDSNQPQHF	TGTGCCTGGGGACAGGATAGCAATCAGCCCCAGCATTTT
TRBV20-1	many	TRBD1	TRBJ1-2	CSARTATGAQDGYTF	TGCAGTGCTAGAACCGCCACAGGGGCGCAGGATGGCTACACCTTC
TRBV7-9	once	TRBD1	TRBJ1-1	CASSPTGVRAFF	TGTGCCAGCAGCCCTACAGGGGTTAGGGCTTTCTTT
TRBV7-2	many	TRBD1	TRBJ1-5	CASSLDRGLNQPQHF	TGTGCCAGCAGCTTAGACAGGGGTCTCAATCAGCCCCAGCATTTT
TRBV9	many	.	TRBJ1-2	CASSVEESWYGYTF	TGTGCCAGCAGCGTCGAGGAGAGCTGGTATGGCTACACCTTC
TRBV30	.	.	TRBJ1-1	CAWDPGLNTEAFF	TGTGCCTGGGACCCGGGGTTGAACACTGAAGCTTTCTTT
TRBV3-1	many	.	TRBJ2-2	CASSQDQGGNTGELFF	TGTGCCAGCAGCCAAGACCAGGGTGGGAACACCGGGGAGCTGTTTTTT
TRBV11-2	.	.	TRBJ2-1	CASSPYSGSYNEQFF	TGTGCCAGCAGCCCGTACAGCGGGTCCTACAATGAGCAGTTCTTC
TRBV7-7	few	TRBD2	TRBJ2-1	CASSSGTSGEQFF	TGTGCCAGCAGCTCCGGGACTAGCGGTGAGCAGTTCTTC
TRBV20-1	many	.	TRBJ2-1	CSARPTRAGDEQFF	TGCAGTGCTAGGCCTACCAGAGCCGGGGATGAGCAGTTCTTC
TRBV13	.	.	TRBJ2-4	CASSSWTQRDIQYF	TGTGCCAGCAGCTCGTGGACCCAGAGGGACATTCAGTACTTC
TRBV20-1	many	.	TRBJ1-1	CSARLVNTEAFF	TGCAGTGCTAGACTGGTGAACACTGAAGCTTTCTTT
TRBV27	many	.	TRBJ2-2	CASSVSRAGELFF	TGTGCCAGCAGTGTAAGCAGGGCCGGGGAGCTGTTTTTT
TRBV20-1	many	.	TRBJ1-1	CSARQGITEAFF	TGCAGTGCTAGACAGGGAATAACTGAAGCTTTCTTT
TRBV6-1	many	TRBD2	TRBJ2-7	CASSEMTSGSDEQYF	TGTGCCAGCAGTGAAATGACTAGCGGGAGCGACGAGCAGTACTTC
TRBV5-5	many	.	TRBJ2-7	CASSFSLAAYEQYF	TGTGCCAGCAGCTTCAGTCTAGCCGCCTACGAGCAGTACTTC
TRBV7-2	.	.	TRBJ1-2	CASSLTQAGYGYTF	TGTGCCAGCAGCTTAACCCAAGCCGGCTATGGCTACACCTTC
TRBV2	few	.	TRBJ1-5	CASSELGNQPQHF	TGTGCCAGCAGTGAGTTGGGGAATCAGCCCCAGCATTTT
TRBV4-1	few	.	TRBJ1-1	CASSQEEGKNTEAFF	TGCGCCAGCAGCCAAGAAGAGGGTAAGAACACTGAAGCTTTCTTT
TRBV21-1	.	.	TRBJ2-2	CASSHNKNLAGTTGELFF	TGTGCCAGCAGCCACAACAAGAATCTAGCGGGTACCACCGGGGAGCTGTTTTTT
TRBV30	.	TRBD1	TRBJ1-1	CAHAQGDTEAFF	TGTGCCCATGCACAGGGGGACACTGAAGCTTTCTTT
TRBV7-6	.	.	TRBJ2-6	CASSQWGAGANVLTF	TGTGCCAGCAGCCAGTGGGGTGCCGGGGCCAACGTCCTGACTTTC
TRBV21-1	many	.	TRBJ2-7	CASSIPQGASEQYF	TGTGCCAGCAGCATACCACAGGGGGCGAGCGAGCAGTACTTC
TRBV6-1	.	TRBD1	TRBJ2-1	CASRATGGLKNEQFF	TGTGCCAGCAGAGCGACAGGGGGACTAAAGAATGAGCAGTTCTTC
TRBV3-1	many	TRBD2	TRBJ2-5	CASSQGPLAGGHQETQYF	TGTGCCAGCAGCCAAGGGCCTTTAGCGGGGGGGCACCAAGAGACCCAGTACTTC
TRBV25-1	.	.	TRBJ2-6	CASSQGIGANVLTF	TGTGCCAGCAGCCAGGGAATTGGGGCCAACGTCCTGACTTTC